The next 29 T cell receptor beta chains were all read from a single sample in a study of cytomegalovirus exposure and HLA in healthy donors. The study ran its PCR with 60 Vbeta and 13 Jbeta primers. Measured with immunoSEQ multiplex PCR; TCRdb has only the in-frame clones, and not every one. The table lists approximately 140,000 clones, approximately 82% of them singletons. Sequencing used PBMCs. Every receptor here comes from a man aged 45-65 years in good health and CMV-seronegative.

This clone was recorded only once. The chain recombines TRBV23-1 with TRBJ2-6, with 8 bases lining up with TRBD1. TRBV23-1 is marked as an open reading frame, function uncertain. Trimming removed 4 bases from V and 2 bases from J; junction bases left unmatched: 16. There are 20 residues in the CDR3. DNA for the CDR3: TGCGCCAGCAGTCGCCCAACGCTGCGGCAGGGGGCTGCTGGGGCCAACGTCCTGACTTTC. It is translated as CASSRPTLRQGAAGANVLTF.

For the CDR3, the DNA is TGTGCCAGCAGGCCACGAACAGGGAACACTGAAGCTTTCTTT. Residues: CASRPRTGNTEAFF. This sequence joins TRBV13 and TRBJ1-1; TRBD1 might be the D (5 bases). Between the trimmed V and J ends, which lost 6 bases and 1 base, there was a span of 12 bases. Germline values: CDR1 PRHDT, CDR2 FYEKMQ (reference sequence). The CDR3 extends over 14 amino acids. Full variable domain (remainder filled in from reference TRBV13 and TRBJ1-1): AAGVIQSPRHLIKEKRETATLKCYPIPRHDTVYWYQQGPGQDPQFLISFYEKMQSDKGSIPDRFSAQQFSDYHSELNMSSLELGDSALYFCASRPRTGNTEAFFGQGTRLTVV.

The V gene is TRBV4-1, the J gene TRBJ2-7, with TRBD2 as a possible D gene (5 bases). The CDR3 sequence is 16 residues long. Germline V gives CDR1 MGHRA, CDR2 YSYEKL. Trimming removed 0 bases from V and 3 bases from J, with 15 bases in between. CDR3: CASSQEPAGTFYEQYF. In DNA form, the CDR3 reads TGCGCCAGCAGCCAAGAACCGGCGGGCACCTTCTACGAGCAGTACTTC.

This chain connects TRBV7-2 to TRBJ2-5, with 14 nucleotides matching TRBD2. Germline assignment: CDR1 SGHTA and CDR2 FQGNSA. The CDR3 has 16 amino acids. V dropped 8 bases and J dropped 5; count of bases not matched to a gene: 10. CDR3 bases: TGTGCCAGCGCGACTAGCGGGGGGGCGATAGGGGAGACCCAGTACTTC. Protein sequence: CASATSGGAIGETQYF. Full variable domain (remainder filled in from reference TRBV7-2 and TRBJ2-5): GAGVSQSPSNKVTEKGKDVELRCDPISGHTALYWYRQSLGQGLEFLIYFQGNSAPDKSGLPSDRFSAERTGGSVSTLTIQRTQQEDSAVYLCASATSGGAIGETQYFGPGTRLLVL.

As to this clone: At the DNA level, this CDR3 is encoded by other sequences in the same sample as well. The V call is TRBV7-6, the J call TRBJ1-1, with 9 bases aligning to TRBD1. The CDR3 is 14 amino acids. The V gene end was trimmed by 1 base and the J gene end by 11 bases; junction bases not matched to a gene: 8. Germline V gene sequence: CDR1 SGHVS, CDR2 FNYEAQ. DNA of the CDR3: TGTGCCAGCAGCTTAGGGGACAGGGACTTAGAGGCTTTCTTT. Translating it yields CASSLGDRDLEAFF.

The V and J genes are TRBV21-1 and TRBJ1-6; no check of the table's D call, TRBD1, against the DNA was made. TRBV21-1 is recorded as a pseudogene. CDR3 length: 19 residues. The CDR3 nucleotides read TGTGCCAGCAGCATCCTGTGGACAGGGAGTGAGACCTATAATTCACCCCTCCACTTT. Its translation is CASSILWTGSETYNSPLHF.

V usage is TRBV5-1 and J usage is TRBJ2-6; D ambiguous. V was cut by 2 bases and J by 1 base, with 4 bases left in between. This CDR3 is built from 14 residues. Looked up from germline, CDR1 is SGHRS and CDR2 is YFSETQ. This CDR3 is CASSFYSGANVLTF. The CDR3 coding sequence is TGCGCCAGCAGCTTTTATTCTGGGGCCAACGTCCTGACTTTC.

CDR3 nucleotides: TGTGCCAGCAGCCGCCCGGGTTCCTACGAGCAGTACTTC. Residues: CASSRPGSYEQYF. V is TRBV7-8 and J is TRBJ2-7; D gene uncertain. The germline gives CDR1 SGHVS, CDR2 FQNEAQ. The V and J ends lost 5 bases and 1 base respectively, with 9 bases between them. CDR3 length: 13 residues.

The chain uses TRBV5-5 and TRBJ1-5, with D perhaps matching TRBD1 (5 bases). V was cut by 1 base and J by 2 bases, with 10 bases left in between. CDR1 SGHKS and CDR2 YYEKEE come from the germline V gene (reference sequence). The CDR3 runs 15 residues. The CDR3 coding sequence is TGTGCCAGCAGCTTGTCAGGGATGGGCAATCAGCCCCAGCATTTT. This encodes CASSLSGMGNQPQHF.

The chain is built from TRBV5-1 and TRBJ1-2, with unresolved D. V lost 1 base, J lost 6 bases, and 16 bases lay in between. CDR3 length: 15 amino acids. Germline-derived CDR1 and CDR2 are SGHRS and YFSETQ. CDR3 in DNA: TGCGCCAGCAGCTTGATTGTTTCCACACGGGATGGCTACACCTTC. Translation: CASSLIVSTRDGYTF.

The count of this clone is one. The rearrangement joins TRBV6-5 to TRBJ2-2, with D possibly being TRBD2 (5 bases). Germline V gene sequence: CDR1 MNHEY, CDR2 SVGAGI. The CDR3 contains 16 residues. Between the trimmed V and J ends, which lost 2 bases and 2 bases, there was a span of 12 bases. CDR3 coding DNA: TGTGCCAGCAGTTACATGGCCCGGGGAAACACCGGGGAGCTGTTTTTT. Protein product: CASSYMARGNTGELFF.

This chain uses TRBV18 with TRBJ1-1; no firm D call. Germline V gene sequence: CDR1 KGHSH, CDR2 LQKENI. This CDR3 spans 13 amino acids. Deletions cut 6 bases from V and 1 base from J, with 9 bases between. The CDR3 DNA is TGTGCCAGCTCGGACTCCCGGAACACTGAAGCTTTCTTT. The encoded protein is CASSDSRNTEAFF.

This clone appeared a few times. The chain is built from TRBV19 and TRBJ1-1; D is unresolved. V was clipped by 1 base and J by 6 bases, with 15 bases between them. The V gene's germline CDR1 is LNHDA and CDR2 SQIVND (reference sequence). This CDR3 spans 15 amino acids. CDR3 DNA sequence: TGTGCCAGTAGTATAGGGGAGCTCCCGGGGTCTGAAGCTTTCTTT. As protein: CASSIGELPGSEAFF.

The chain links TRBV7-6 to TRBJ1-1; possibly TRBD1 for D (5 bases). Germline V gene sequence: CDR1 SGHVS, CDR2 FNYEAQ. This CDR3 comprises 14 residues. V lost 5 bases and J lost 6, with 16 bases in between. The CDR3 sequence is CASSPYVQGPEAFF. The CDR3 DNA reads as TGTGCCAGCAGCCCTTATGTCCAGGGCCCTGAAGCTTTCTTT.

The CDR3 is CASSVGGTYEQYF. In DNA, the CDR3 is TGTGCCAGCAGCGTAGGCGGAACCTACGAGCAGTACTTC. The chain recombines TRBV9 with TRBJ2-7, with D unclear. The CDR3 sequence is 13 residues long. V was shortened by 0 bases and J by 2 bases, with 6 bases between the two germline ends. The germline V gene encodes CDR1 SGDLS and CDR2 YYNGEE.

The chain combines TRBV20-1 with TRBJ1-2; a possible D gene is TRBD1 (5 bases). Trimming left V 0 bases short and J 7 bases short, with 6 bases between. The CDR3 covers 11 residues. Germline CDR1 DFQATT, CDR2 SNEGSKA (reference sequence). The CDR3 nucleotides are TGCAGTGCTAGAGATCAGGGTGGCTACACCTTC. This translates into CSARDQGGYTF.

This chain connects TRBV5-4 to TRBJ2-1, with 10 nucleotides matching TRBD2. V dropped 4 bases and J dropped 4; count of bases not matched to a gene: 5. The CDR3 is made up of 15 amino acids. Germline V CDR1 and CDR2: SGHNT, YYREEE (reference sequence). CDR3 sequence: CASSASGGAYNEQFF. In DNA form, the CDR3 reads TGTGCCAGCAGCGCGAGCGGGGGGGCTTACAATGAGCAGTTCTTC.

CDR3 coding DNA: TGTGCCAGTAGTGCCAGGACAGGGGGGGTGCTATATACGCAGTATTTT. The encoded protein is CASSARTGGVLYTQYF. This chain connects TRBV19 to TRBJ2-3; 10 nucleotides line up with TRBD1. Looked up from germline, CDR1 is LNHDA and CDR2 is SQIVND (reference sequence). The CDR3 loop spans 16 amino acids. Germline trimming cut 5 bases from V and 7 bases from J; bases unmatched to any gene: 12.

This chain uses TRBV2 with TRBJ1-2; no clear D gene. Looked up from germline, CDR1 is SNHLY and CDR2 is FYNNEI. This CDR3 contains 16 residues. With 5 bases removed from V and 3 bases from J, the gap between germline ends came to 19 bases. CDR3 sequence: CASSKLGPEDDYGYTF. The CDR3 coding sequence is TGTGCCAGCAGTAAATTGGGCCCCGAAGACGACTATGGCTACACCTTC.

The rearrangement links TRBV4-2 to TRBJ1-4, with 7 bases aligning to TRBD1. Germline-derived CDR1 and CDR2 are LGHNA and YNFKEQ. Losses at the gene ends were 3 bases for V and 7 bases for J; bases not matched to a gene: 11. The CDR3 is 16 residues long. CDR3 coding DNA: TGTGCCAGCAGCCAGGATTTAGGGGGCTTGGTTGAAAAACTGTTTTTT. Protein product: CASSQDLGGLVEKLFF.

CDR3 sequence reads: CASSITGVSPLHF. DNA of the CDR3: TGTGCCAGCAGTATTACAGGGGTTTCACCCCTCCACTTT. The chain uses TRBV2 and TRBJ1-6; 7 bases line up with TRBD1. Germline V lookup: CDR1 SNHLY, CDR2 FYNNEI. The junction had 4 bases not matched to a gene; V was cut back by 5 bases and J by 9 bases. CDR3 size: 13 residues.

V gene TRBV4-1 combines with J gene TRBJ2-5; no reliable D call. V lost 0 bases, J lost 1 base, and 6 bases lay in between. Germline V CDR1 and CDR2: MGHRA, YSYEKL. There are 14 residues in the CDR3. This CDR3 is CASSQDRGQETQYF. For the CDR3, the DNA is TGCGCCAGCAGCCAAGATCGCGGCCAAGAGACCCAGTACTTC.

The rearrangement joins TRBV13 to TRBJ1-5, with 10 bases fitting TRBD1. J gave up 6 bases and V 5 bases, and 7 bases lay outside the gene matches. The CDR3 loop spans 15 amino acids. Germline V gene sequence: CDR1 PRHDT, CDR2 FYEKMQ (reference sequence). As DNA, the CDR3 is TGTGCCAGCAGCCTGGGACAGGGGTTGAGTCAGCCCCAGCATTTT. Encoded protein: CASSLGQGLSQPQHF.

CDR3 nucleotides: TGCGCCAGCAGCGTCCGACAGGGAGACTATCAGCCCCAGCATTTT. Protein: CASSVRQGDYQPQHF. This rearrangement joins TRBV4-1 to TRBJ1-5; 7 nucleotides line up with TRBD1. The ends lost 5 bases at V and 5 bases at J; junction bases unmatched: 9. CDR3 length: 15 amino acids. Germline CDR1 is MGHRA and CDR2 is YSYEKL.

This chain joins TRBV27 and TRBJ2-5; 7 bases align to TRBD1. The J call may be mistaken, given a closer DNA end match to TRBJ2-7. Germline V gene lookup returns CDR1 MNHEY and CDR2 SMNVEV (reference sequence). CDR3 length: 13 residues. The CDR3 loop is CATSPGTDYEQYF. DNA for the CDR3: TGTGCCACCTCACCTGGGACAGACTACGAGCAGTACTTC.

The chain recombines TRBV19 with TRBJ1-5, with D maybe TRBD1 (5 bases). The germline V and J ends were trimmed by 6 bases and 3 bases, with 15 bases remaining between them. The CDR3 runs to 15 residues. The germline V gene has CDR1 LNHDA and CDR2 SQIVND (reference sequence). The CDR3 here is CASSVQDGFNQPQHF. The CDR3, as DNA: TGTGCCAGTAGCGTACAGGACGGCTTCAATCAGCCCCAGCATTTT.

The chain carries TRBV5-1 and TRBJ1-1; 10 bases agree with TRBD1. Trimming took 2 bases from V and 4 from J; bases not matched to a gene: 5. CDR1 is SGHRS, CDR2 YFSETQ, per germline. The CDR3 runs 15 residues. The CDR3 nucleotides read TGCGCCAGCAGCTTACAAGGACAGGGGGGCACTGAAGCTTTCTTT. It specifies CASSLQGQGGTEAFF.

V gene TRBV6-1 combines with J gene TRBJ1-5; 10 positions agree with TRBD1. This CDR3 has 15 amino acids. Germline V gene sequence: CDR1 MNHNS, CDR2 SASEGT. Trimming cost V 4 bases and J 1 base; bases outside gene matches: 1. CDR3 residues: CASSGDRGSNQPQHF. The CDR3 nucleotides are TGTGCCAGCAGTGGGGACAGGGGCAGCAATCAGCCCCAGCATTTT.

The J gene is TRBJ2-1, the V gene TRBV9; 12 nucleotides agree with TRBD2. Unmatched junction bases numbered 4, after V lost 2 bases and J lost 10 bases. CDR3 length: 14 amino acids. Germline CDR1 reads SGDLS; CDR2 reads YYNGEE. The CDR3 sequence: CASSVTSGGQEQFF. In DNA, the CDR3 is TGTGCCAGCAGCGTGACTAGCGGGGGACAGGAGCAGTTCTTC.